Below are 8 T cell receptor beta chains sequenced from a single sample in a study of blood T cells in healthy people across ages. Together with a sample-barcoded 5' primer, a J-beta primer mix was included in a second PCR lasting roughly 6 to 12 cycles. TCRdb reprocessed the 5' RACE reads via MiXCR and lists one record per CDR3 protein. This table holds 1.5 million to 2 million distinct CDR3 sequences, about 30% found once. The sequenced sample was blood. The source of these receptors is a woman aged 30 to 39 in good health.

The chain links TRBV19 to TRBJ1-5; D uncertain. CDR1 is LNHDA, CDR2 SQIVND, per germline (reference sequence). V shed 11 bases and J shed 5 bases, with 10 bases lying between them. The CDR3 covers 11 residues. The CDR3 DNA is TGTGCCGCCGGTGGCTATCAGCCCCAGCATTTT. This encodes CAAGGYQPQHF.

This chain connects TRBV7-2 to TRBJ1-1, with 7 positions matching TRBD1. V shed 5 bases and J 3 bases; nucleotides not matched to a gene: 12. CDR1 is SGHTA, CDR2 FQGNSA, per germline. This CDR3 is 16 amino acids long. CDR3 sequence: CASSARRGVRYTEAFF. The CDR3, as DNA: TGTGCCAGCAGCGCTCGCAGGGGGGTGCGATACACTGAAGCTTTCTTT. Supplemented by reference TRBV7-2 and TRBJ1-1, the full variable domain reads GAGVSQSPSNKVTEKGKDVELRCDPISGHTALYWYRQSLGQGLEFLIYFQGNSAPDKSGLPSDRFSAERTGGSVSTLTIQRTQQEDSAVYLCASSARRGVRYTEAFFGQGTRLTVV.

This chain links TRBV29-1 with TRBJ2-5; perhaps D is TRBD1 or TRBD2 (5 bases each). This CDR3 is built from 13 residues. Germline-derived CDR1 and CDR2 are SQVTM and ANQGSEA. V was shortened by 6 bases and J by 4 bases, with 15 bases between the two germline ends. CDR3 loop: CSVRDLGVETQYF. The CDR3 bases are TGCAGCGTCCGCGACCTGGGGGTAGAGACCCAGTACTTC. Full variable domain (outside the CDR3, taken from reference TRBV29-1 and TRBJ2-5): SAVISQKPSRDICQRGTSLTIQCQVDSQVTMMFWYRQQPGQSLTLIATANQGSEATYESGFVIDKFPISRPNLTFSTLTVSNMSPEDSSIYLCSVRDLGVETQYFGPGTRLLVL.

At least ten counts were recorded for this clonotype. V is TRBV14 and J is TRBJ2-7, with 7 bases aligning to TRBD1. Germline assignment: CDR1 SGHDN and CDR2 FVKESK. The length of the CDR3 is 14 residues. The V segment lost 4 bases and the J segment 4 bases; nucleotides outside the gene matches: 7. The CDR3 loop is CASSPSTGLYEQYF. Written as DNA, the CDR3 is TGTGCCAGCAGCCCATCGACAGGGTTGTACGAGCAGTACTTC.

This clonotype was detected ten times or more. This chain uses TRBV5-5 with TRBJ2-3, with TRBD2 matching over 8 bases. Germline V gene sequence: CDR1 SGHKS, CDR2 YYEKEE (reference sequence). The length of the CDR3 is 15 residues. J was trimmed by 3 bases and V by 3 bases; bases with no gene match: 6. CDR3 bases: TGTGCCAGCAGCTCACTAGCGGTGGGGACAGATACGCAGTATTTT. Translated, it gives CASSSLAVGTDTQYF.

On this clonotype: This may arise from a read error, as a much more abundant clone is one base away. Since the CDR3 does not end with the conserved phenylalanine or tryptophan, this likely comes from a read error. J is TRBJ2-5 and V is TRBV7-2; maybe TRBD2 (6 bases). V lost 5 bases to trimming and J lost 4 bases, with 11 bases between them. Per germline, CDR1 SGHTA and CDR2 FQGNSA. The CDR3 has 13 amino acids. Here the CDR3 reads CASSPPSVETQYC. The CDR3 nucleotides are TGTGCCAGCAGCCCCCCTAGCGTAGAGACCCAGTACTGC.

The chain carries TRBV30 and TRBJ2-7; 10 bases line up with TRBD2. Germline V gene lookup returns CDR1 GTSNPN and CDR2 SVGIG (reference sequence). The ends lost 1 base at V and 5 bases at J; junction bases unmatched: 8. The CDR3 is 15 amino acids. CDR3 in amino acids: CAWSDGLAVKDEQYF. DNA for the CDR3: TGTGCCTGGAGTGACGGACTAGCGGTGAAAGACGAGCAGTACTTC.

This chain joins TRBV2 and TRBJ2-1; 8 bases agree with TRBD2. V was clipped by 7 bases and J by 8 bases; unmatched bases: 10. This CDR3 is 14 amino acids long. Germline V lookup: CDR1 SNHLY, CDR2 FYNNEI. CDR3 sequence reads: CASTPQGLGHEQFF. In nucleotides, the CDR3 is TGTGCCAGCACTCCACAGGGACTAGGTCATGAGCAGTTCTTC.